The 14 T cell receptor beta chains presented below share a single source sample, sequenced in a study of T cell responses to AZD1222 COVID-19 vaccine. Produced via immunoSEQ multiplex PCR; TCRdb's table is partial and in-frame only. The sample lists tens of thousands of clones, around 82% occurring once. Source: peripheral blood, taken 28 days after the second AZD1222 dose. The source is an adult who received the AZD1222 COVID-19 vaccine.

The chain couples TRBV18 to TRBJ2-3; D not resolved. CDR1 KGHSH and CDR2 LQKENI come from the germline V gene. V lost 0 bases and J lost 5, with 12 bases in between. This CDR3 contains 15 residues. The CDR3 DNA follows: TGTGCCAGCTCACCACCAAAAGGGTATGGAGATACGCAGTATTTT. This translates into CASSPPKGYGDTQYF. The whole variable domain, remainder taken from reference TRBV18 and TRBJ2-3, is NAGVMQNPRHLVRRRGQEARLRCSPMKGHSHVYWYRQLPEEGLKFMVYLQKENIIDESGMPKERFSAEFPKEGPSILRIQQVVRGDSAAYFCASSPPKGYGDTQYFGPGTRLTVL.

This chain uses TRBV5-1 with TRBJ2-3; maybe TRBD2 (6 bases). Trimming cost V 5 bases and J 0 bases, with 10 bases left between them. CDR3 size: 14 residues. In germline, CDR1 is SGHRS, CDR2 YFSETQ. For the CDR3, the DNA is TGCGCCAGCAGTCGGGGGACTAGCACAGATACGCAGTATTTT. It encodes CASSRGTSTDTQYF. Filled out from reference TRBV5-1 and TRBJ2-3, the complete variable domain reads KAGVTQTPRYLIKTRGQQVTLSCSPISGHRSVSWYQQTPGQGLQFLFEYFSETQRNKGNFPGRFSGRQFSNSRSEMNVSTLELGDSALYLCASSRGTSTDTQYFGPGTRLTVL.

This clone was seen a few times. The gene calls are TRBV7-2 and TRBJ1-4; 11 bases agree with TRBD1. The CDR3 is made up of 14 amino acids. V lost 4 bases and J lost 8; bases outside the gene matches: 3. Germline V lookup: CDR1 SGHTA, CDR2 FQGNSA. Here the CDR3 reads CASSWTGGAEKLFF. The CDR3 nucleotides are TGTGCCAGCAGCTGGACAGGGGGCGCGGAAAAACTGTTTTTT. The full variable domain, completed using reference TRBV7-2 and TRBJ1-4, is GAGVSQSPSNKVTEKGKDVELRCDPISGHTALYWYRQSLGQGLEFLIYFQGNSAPDKSGLPSDRFSAERTGGSVSTLTIQRTQQEDSAVYLCASSWTGGAEKLFFGSGTQLSVL.

Written as DNA, the CDR3 is TGTGCCAGCAGCCAGGGACTAGCGGGAGTATTGGATACGCAGTATTTT. It translates to CASSQGLAGVLDTQYF. The chain employs TRBV6-2 or TRBV6-3 and TRBJ2-3; 14 nucleotides agree with TRBD2. The germline V gene encodes CDR1 MNHEY and CDR2 SVGEGT. The CDR3 has 16 amino acids. Trimming at V came to 6 bases and at J to 6 bases, leaving 8 bases not matched to a gene.

This clone was seen a few times. The chain couples TRBV27 to TRBJ2-5; 7 positions match TRBD2. Germline loops: CDR1 MNHEY, CDR2 SMNVEV (reference sequence). J gave up 5 bases and V 2 bases, and 2 bases lay outside the gene matches. This CDR3 contains 13 residues. CDR3 sequence (DNA): TGTGCCAGCAGTTTAAGGGGAGGGGAGACCCAGTACTTC. Its translation: CASSLRGGETQYF.

V is TRBV2 and J is TRBJ2-2; D call uncertain. With 6 bases removed from V and 6 bases from J, the gap between germline ends came to 14 bases. Germline V lookup: CDR1 SNHLY, CDR2 FYNNEI. This CDR3 is 14 amino acids long. CDR3 sequence reads: CASRHLFLSGELFF. The DNA of the CDR3 is TGTGCCAGCAGACACCTTTTTCTTTCCGGGGAGCTGTTTTTT.

This chain connects TRBV12-3 or TRBV12-4 to TRBJ2-5, with D possibly being TRBD1 (6 bases). The CDR3 runs 13 residues. The V and J ends lost 7 bases and 2 bases respectively, with 11 bases between them. Written as DNA, the CDR3 is TGTGCCAGCACCCGGACAGATCAAGAGACCCAGTACTTC. It yields the protein CASTRTDQETQYF.

This clone was counted once. V usage is TRBV30 and J usage is TRBJ2-7; tentatively, D is TRBD1 (5 bases). This CDR3 region has 13 residues. The V and J ends lost 6 bases and 3 bases respectively, with 15 bases between them. Germline V gives CDR1 GTSNPN, CDR2 SVGIG (reference sequence). CDR3 bases: TGTGCCTGCCAAAGGGTAAGGGGCTACGAGCAGTACTTC. This gives the protein CACQRVRGYEQYF.

The genes are TRBV6-5 and TRBJ1-6; no definite D call. The CDR3 runs 15 residues. In germline, CDR1 is MNHEY, CDR2 SVGAGI. V shed 4 bases and J shed 12 bases, with 19 bases lying between them. The CDR3 region has the DNA TGTGCCAGCAGTTCCTGGCAGAATAGGTGGGGACCCCTCCACTTT. This codes for CASSSWQNRWGPLHF.

This clone is a singleton in its sample. The chain carries TRBV25-1 and TRBJ1-1; D might be TRBD1 (5 bases). CDR1 MGHDK and CDR2 SYGVNS come from the germline V gene. The CDR3 is 15 amino acids. V was pared by 6 bases and J by 8 bases, with 22 bases between. CDR3 in amino acids: CASSANMGRGQEAFF. The DNA for the CDR3 is TGTGCCAGCAGCGCAAACATGGGTCGGGGCCAGGAAGCTTTCTTT.

The CDR3 DNA reads as TGTGCCATCAGTGAGCGACCGGGACTAGCGTCAGGTGGGTCCTACAATGAGCAGTTCTTC. Amino acids: CAISERPGLASGGSYNEQFF. The V call is TRBV10-3, the J call TRBJ2-1; 10 bases agree with TRBD2. The germline CDR1 and CDR2 sequences are ENHRY and SYGVKD. The length of the CDR3 is 20 residues. Losses at the gene ends were 2 bases for V and 1 base for J; bases not matched to a gene: 14.

The rearrangement joins TRBV7-8 to TRBJ1-2, with 7 bases aligning to TRBD1. The trim removed 5 bases at V and 7 bases at J, leaving 7 bases unmatched. This CDR3 has 13 amino acids. The germline V gene encodes CDR1 SGHVS and CDR2 FQNEAQ. The chain's CDR3 is CASSADRVGGYTF. Here the CDR3 DNA reads TGTGCCAGCAGCGCCGACAGGGTTGGTGGCTACACCTTC.

This chain joins TRBV28 and TRBJ1-1; 8 nucleotides match TRBD1. Germline V lookup: CDR1 MDHEN, CDR2 SYDVKM. Germline trimming cut 6 bases from V and 0 bases from J; bases unmatched to any gene: 6. This CDR3 region has 15 residues. The DNA of the CDR3 is TGTGCCAGCAGCCCAGACAGGGGTATGAACACTGAAGCTTTCTTT. Encoded protein: CASSPDRGMNTEAFF.

The V call is TRBV15, the J call TRBJ2-3; D is uncertain. This CDR3 is 21 amino acids long. Germline-derived CDR1 and CDR2 are LNHNV and YYDKDF (reference sequence). The V end was cut by 1 base, the J end by 5 bases, with 31 bases between. The DNA of the CDR3 is TGTGCCACCAGCAGAGTGGTGGATGGCCTGACTCAGAGGTCTTCGGGAGATACGCAGTATTTT. It is translated as CATSRVVDGLTQRSSGDTQYF.